The clone carrying this T cell receptor beta chain showed up many times. What it binds is unknown. These data belong to a study of T cells after yellow fever vaccination. Points from the study as a whole: Highly abundant clonotypes carried over from the bulk population could end up in FACS-sorted repertoires as contaminants. Researchers report a weaker secondary response that nonetheless peaked faster, day 5 versus 15. The study re-detected most primary-vaccination clones after the booster (roughly 96% CD4, roughly 85% CD8).

Universal primer sites and UMIs were introduced during 5'RACE template-switching synthesis of TCR cDNA. TCRdb called the 5' RACE reads again in MiXCR, with one record for every CDR3 protein. The repertoire holds some 110,000 distinct CDR3 sequences, approximately 7.1% seen once, with approximately 3% in the top ten. CDR3 length: 14 amino acids. Looked up from germline, CDR1 is SGHTA and CDR2 is FQGNSA. V lost 5 bases, J lost 0 bases, and 11 bases lay in between. The receptor's source is a man between 18 and 35 years old who received the YFV17D yellow fever vaccine. Sequenced material: CD4+ T cells sorted from PBMCs, taken roughly 45 days after the first yellow fever vaccination. The chain couples TRBV7-2 to TRBJ2-7; D gene uncertain. The CDR3 region is CASSPAGSSYEQYF. The CDR3 DNA reads TGTGCCAGCAGCCCGGCAGGAAGCTCCTACGAGCAGTACTTC.